Following are 27 T cell receptor gamma chains from one sample sequenced in a study of γδ T cells in repeated Plasmodium falciparum infection. Gammadelta T cells were flow-sorted from PBMC into Vgamma9/Vdelta2+ and Vdelta2-negative populations for bulk analysis. TCRdb called clones anew from the multiplex PCR reads with CATT. The sample carries several thousand gamma-chain clones, around 3% recorded once. Sample: gamma-delta T cells from blood. Receptor source: a pool of human donors (malaria-infected and uninfected, not separated).

Turning to this clone: The protein TCRdb gives is from a much larger clone and does not agree with this DNA's translation at residue 7, likely a read error; the protein shown here comes from the DNA. The chain carries TRGV9 and TRGJP. In the absence of a J gene in TCRdb, the DNA was matched to germline to assign it here. Germline CDR1 reads GITISATS; CDR2 reads ISYDGTV (reference sequence). The CDR3 length is 18 residues. V was pared by 2 bases and J by 4 bases, with 8 bases of the junction left unmatched. The CDR3 DNA reads as TGTGCCTTGTGGGAGGCTCGAGATCAAGAGTTGGGCAAAAAAATCAAGGTATTT. This encodes CALWEARDQELGKKIKVF.

The rearrangement joins TRGV2 to TRGJ1 or TRGJ2. The J gene was not available in TCRdb and was assigned here by matching the DNA to germline segments. Germline V gives CDR1 EGSNGY, CDR2 YDSYNSKV. The CDR3 has 13 residues. V gave up 1 base and J gave up 9 bases; unmatched junction bases: 9. The CDR3 DNA reads TGTGCCACCTGGGACGGTTTTATTATTAAGAAACTCTTT. It specifies CATWDGFIIKKLF.

This clone occurred a few times. This DNA translates differently at residue 3 from the TCRdb protein, which is that of a much larger clone; a read error is likely, and the protein shown is the DNA's own translation. This chain connects TRGV4 to TRGJ1 or TRGJ2. The CDR3 totals 12 residues. Germline V gene sequence: CDR1 EGSTGY, CDR2 YDSYTSSV. CDR3: CAAWDVHYKKLF. Here the CDR3 DNA reads TGTGCCGCCTGGGATGTACATTATAAGAAACTCTTT.

J is TRGJP and V is TRGV9. Because TCRdb records no J gene, it was assigned here through a match of the DNA to germline. This CDR3 has 17 amino acids. In germline, CDR1 is GITISATS, CDR2 ISYDGTV (reference sequence). J was trimmed by 7 bases and V by 3 bases; bases with no gene match: 9. The DNA of the CDR3 is TGTGCCTTGTGGGAGCCCCCAAGGGAGTTGGGCAAAAAAATCAAGGTATTT. This codes for CALWEPPRELGKKIKVF.

By sample share, this clone is medium-sized. Other DNA sequences in the sample encode the same CDR3. The CDR3 sequence is CALWEPKQELGKKIKVF. DNA of the CDR3: TGTGCCTTGTGGGAGCCAAAACAAGAGTTGGGCAAAAAAATCAAGGTATTT. This chain uses TRGV9 with TRGJP. Germline CDR1 and CDR2: GITISATS and ISYDGTV (reference sequence). The CDR3 covers 17 residues. V dropped 3 bases and J dropped 4; count of bases not matched to a gene: 6.

In its sample, this clone was seen a few times. This rearrangement joins TRGV9 to TRGJP. The CDR3 covers 17 residues. J was trimmed by 9 bases and V by 2 bases; bases with no gene match: 10. CDR1 GITISATS and CDR2 ISYDGTV come from the germline V gene (reference sequence). Here the CDR3 DNA reads TGTGCCTTGTGGGAGGCGAGTGCGGTGTTGGGCAAAAAAATCAAGGTATTT. Translated: CALWEASAVLGKKIKVF.

In the case of this clone: The protein TCRdb gives is from a much larger clone and does not agree with this DNA's translation at residue 3, likely a read error; the protein shown here comes from the DNA. The chain is built from TRGV9 and TRGJP. As TCRdb names no J gene, one was assigned here on the basis of a DNA match to germline. CDR3 size: 15 residues. Germline V CDR1 and CDR2: GITISATS, ISYDGTV (reference sequence). The CDR3 DNA reads as TGTGCCATGTGGGAGCCAGAGTTGGGCAAAAAAATCAAGGTATTT. Its translation: CAMWEPELGKKIKVF.

The chain links TRGV9 to TRGJP. In the absence of a J gene in TCRdb, the DNA was matched to germline to assign it here. The ends lost 3 bases at V and 3 bases at J; junction bases unmatched: 8. Germline V CDR1 and CDR2: GITISATS, ISYDGTV (reference sequence). CDR3 length: 18 residues. The CDR3 DNA is TGTGCCTTGTGGGAGCAGTATTCGCAAGAGTTGGGCAAAAAAATCAAGGTATTT. Its protein is CALWEQYSQELGKKIKVF.

This clone was detected a few times. The protein in TCRdb stems from a much larger clone and differs at residue 8 from this DNA's translation, likely a read error; here the protein is translated from the DNA. The chain carries TRGV9 and TRGJP. TCRdb lists no J gene, so it was determined here by aligning the DNA to germline. The CDR3 covers 16 residues. Unmatched junction bases numbered 8, after V lost 3 bases and J lost 9 bases. Germline V gene sequence: CDR1 GITISATS, CDR2 ISYDGTV (reference sequence). The CDR3 region is CALWESRGLGKKIKVF. CDR3 sequence (DNA): TGTGCCTTGTGGGAGAGTCGAGGGTTGGGCAAAAAAATCAAGGTATTT.

This clone came up a few times. A read error likely explains this, since a far larger clone differs by one base. Other DNA sequences in this specimen translate into the identical CDR3. The chain has TRGV9 and TRGJ1 or TRGJ2. Germline values: CDR1 GITISATS, CDR2 ISYDGTV (reference sequence). There are 13 residues in the CDR3. The DNA of the CDR3 is TGTGCCTTGTGGGAGACCCCTTATTATAAGAAACTCTTC. Its translation: CALWETPYYKKLF.

Remarks on this clone: The protein given by TCRdb reflects a much larger clone and differs at residue 13 from this DNA's translation, likely from a read error; the protein shown is the DNA's translation. The J gene is uncalled and the V gene is TRGV9. Looked up from germline, CDR1 is GITISATS and CDR2 is ISYDGTV (reference sequence). The CDR3 loop spans 15 amino acids. The CDR3 region has the DNA TGTGCCTTGTGGGAGGACCCAACCCCTTATTATAAGGAACTCTTT. As protein: CALWEDPTPYYKELF.

This clone came up a few times. The CDR3 loop is CALWEKPQELGKKIKVF. The CDR3 DNA reads as TGTGCCTTGTGGGAGAAACCCCAAGAGTTGGGCAAAAAAATCAAGGTATTT. The chain joins TRGV9 to TRGJP. TCRdb does not report a J gene; here it was assigned by matching the DNA to germline references. CDR1 is GITISATS and CDR2 is ISYDGTV in the germline V gene (reference sequence). Losses at the gene ends were 3 bases for V and 4 bases for J; bases not matched to a gene: 6. The CDR3 loop spans 17 amino acids.

In this sample, this clone turned up a few times. The chain links TRGV9 to TRGJP. Since TCRdb gives no J gene, matching the DNA to germline was used here to assign it. V shed 3 bases and J 9 bases; nucleotides not matched to a gene: 8. Germline V gives CDR1 GITISATS, CDR2 ISYDGTV (reference sequence). The CDR3 loop spans 16 amino acids. DNA of the CDR3: TGTGCCTTGTGGGAGATCCCCGGGTTGGGCAAAAAAATCAAGGTATTT. Its translation: CALWEIPGLGKKIKVF.

This clone was picked up a small number of times. TCRdb shows a much larger clone's protein in place of this DNA's translation, and the two differ at residue 14, likely through a read error; the protein shown is translated from the DNA. The J gene was not called, though the V gene is TRGV9. The CDR3 extends over 16 amino acids. Germline CDR1 and CDR2: GITISATS and ISYDGTV (reference sequence). The CDR3 loop reads CALWEHSELGKKIRVF. Written as DNA, the CDR3 is TGTGCCTTGTGGGAGCACTCAGAGTTGGGCAAAAAAATCAGGGTATTT.

This clone was detected only a few times. TCRdb lists the protein of a much larger clone for this DNA, which differs at residue 7, so this is likely a read error; the protein given here is translated from the DNA itself. The chain joins TRGV5 to TRGJ1 or TRGJ2. Here the J gene came from matching the DNA to germline, since TCRdb omits it. The CDR3 runs to 13 residues. Germline V gene lookup returns CDR1 VINAFY and CDR2 YDVSNSKD. V lost 0 bases, J lost 6 bases, and 5 bases stayed unmatched. The CDR3 loop reads CATWDRHGYKKLF. CDR3 nucleotides: TGTGCCACCTGGGACAGGCATGGTTATAAGAAACTCTTT.

This clone is judged medium-sized (0.01 to 0.1%). J is TRGJ1 or TRGJ2 and V is TRGV9. Germline CDR1 and CDR2: GITISATS and ISYDGTV (reference sequence). The V and J ends lost 9 bases and 11 bases, in that order; junction bases with no gene match: 7. CDR3 size: 9 residues. CDR3 nucleotide sequence: TGTGCCTTGACATGTGAGAAACTCTTT. Its translation is CALTCEKLF.

Concerning this clone: TCRdb attributes to this sequence the protein of a much larger clone, which differs from the DNA translation at residue 9; a read error is likely, and the protein displayed is translated from the DNA. CDR3 DNA sequence: TGTGCCTTGTGGGAGGTGGAATTCAGGAGGAAACTCTTT. Protein sequence: CALWEVEFRRKLF. The chain is built from TRGV9 and TRGJ1 or TRGJ2. Because TCRdb records no J gene, it was assigned here through a match of the DNA to germline. Germline V CDR1 and CDR2: GITISATS, ISYDGTV (reference sequence). J lost 12 bases, V lost 0 bases, and 11 bases had no gene match. This CDR3 comprises 13 residues.

This clone was counted between two and nine times. Because the CDR3's place on the DNA is in doubt, the DNA is left out and the CDR3 is given as listed by TCRdb. The CDR3 loop reads CATWDRPRKLFGRGTTLVVTGSIGRIQHF. J gene calling gave no result, while the V gene is TRGV5. Including both end residues, the CDR3 is 29 amino acids long. Germline CDR1 and CDR2: VINAFY and YDVSNSKD.

Only a few counts were recorded for this clone. TCRdb assigns this DNA the protein of a much larger clone, which departs from its translation at residue 7; this likely reflects a read error, and the protein shown comes from translating the DNA. This rearrangement joins TRGV9 to TRGJP. As TCRdb names no J gene, one was assigned here on the basis of a DNA match to germline. The CDR3 totals 17 residues. V shed 0 bases, J shed 7 bases, and the junction held 6 bases outside the gene matches. In germline, CDR1 is GITISATS, CDR2 ISYDGTV (reference sequence). The CDR3 loop reads CALWEVSLELGKKIKVF. The DNA for the CDR3 is TGTGCCTTGTGGGAGGTGTCTCTGGAGTTGGGCAAAAAAATCAAGGTATTT.

This clone has a count of ten or more. This sequence is one base from a far larger clone and is likely a read error. Within the sample, other DNA sequences also encode this same CDR3. The rearrangement links TRGV4 to TRGJ1 or TRGJ2. TCRdb offers no J gene call, so here the DNA was matched to germline to obtain one. Looked up from germline, CDR1 is EGSTGY and CDR2 is YDSYTSSV. The CDR3 runs to 13 residues. V shed 3 bases and J 10 bases; nucleotides not matched to a gene: 12. CDR3 nucleotides: TGTGCCACCTGGGATTACGGCGAAGACAAGAAACTCTTT. Translating it yields CATWDYGEDKKLF.

As for this clone: TCRdb shows a much larger clone's protein in place of this DNA's translation, and the two differ at residue 8, likely through a read error; the protein shown is translated from the DNA. The chain is built from TRGV9 and TRGJP. TCRdb records no J gene; here it was assigned by comparing the DNA to germline. Trimming cost V 0 bases and J 7 bases; bases outside gene matches: 6. This CDR3 comprises 17 residues. From germline, CDR1 is GITISATS and CDR2 ISYDGTV (reference sequence). The CDR3 DNA follows: TGTGCCTTGTGGGAGGTGACTCATGAGTTGGGCAAAAAAATCAAGGTATTT. Protein sequence: CALWEVTHELGKKIKVF.

This clone was seen only a few times. Only one base separates this from a far larger clonotype, so it likely reflects a read error. The DNA is omitted, as the CDR3 cannot be located on it reliably, and the CDR3 follows TCRdb's listing. The V gene is TRGV8; the J gene was not called. The CDR3 sequence runs 32 residues, both termini included. The V gene's germline CDR1 is VENAVY and CDR2 YDSYNSRV. CDR3 sequence reads: CATWDGDFIIRNSLAVEQHLLSQVSIGRIQHF.

As concerns this clone: The likely explanation is a read error, given a far larger clone one base away. Distinct nucleotide sequences in the sample also encode this CDR3. The chain is built from TRGV9 and TRGJP. Matching the DNA to germline supplied the J gene, which TCRdb does not give. Germline CDR1 reads GITISATS; CDR2 reads ISYDGTV (reference sequence). The length of the CDR3 is 16 residues. J was trimmed by 7 bases and V by 5 bases; bases with no gene match: 8. CDR3 sequence reads: CALWGTQELGKKIKVF. CDR3 bases: TGTGCCTTGTGGGGGACACAGGAGTTGGGCAAAAAAATCAAGGTATTT.

This clone was seen more than once but under ten times. The protein TCRdb gives is from a much larger clone and does not agree with this DNA's translation at residue 4, likely a read error; the protein shown here comes from the DNA. The chain couples TRGV9 to TRGJ1 or TRGJ2. The J gene, absent from TCRdb, was called here by matching the DNA to germline. Germline CDR1 and CDR2: GITISATS and ISYDGTV (reference sequence). The trim removed 10 bases at V and 10 bases at J, leaving 13 bases unmatched. The CDR3 has 11 amino acids. CDR3 DNA: TGTGCCTTCATGGGTTATTGGAAGAAACTCTTT. This translates into CAFMGYWKKLF.

This clone came up a few times. The translation of this DNA and the TCRdb protein of a much larger clone differ at residue 5, probably owing to a read error; the protein shown here is translated from the DNA. V is TRGV9 and J is TRGJ1 or TRGJ2. CDR3 length: 13 amino acids. J was trimmed by 3 bases and V by 7 bases; bases with no gene match: 9. CDR1 and CDR2 from the germline V gene are GITISATS and ISYDGTV (reference sequence). The CDR3 here is CALCPRSYYKKLF. The CDR3 coding sequence is TGTGCCTTGTGCCCCAGAAGTTATTATAAGAAACTCTTT.

As to this clone: A far larger clone differs by one base, so this is likely a read error. The same CDR3 is also encoded by other DNA sequences in this sample. The J segment was not called; the V segment is TRGV9. The V gene's germline CDR1 is GITISATS and CDR2 ISYDGTV (reference sequence). The CDR3 runs to 16 residues. CDR3 protein: CALWEEWELGKKIKVF. The CDR3 region has the DNA TGTGCCTTGTGGGAGGAGTGGGAGTTGGGCAAAAAAATCAAAGTATTT.

Regarding this clone: A read error is likely here: a far larger clone is one base away. Other DNA sequences within the sample encode an identical CDR3. The V gene is TRGV9, the J gene TRGJ1 or TRGJ2. Per the germline V gene, CDR1 is GITISATS and CDR2 is ISYDGTV (reference sequence). This CDR3 region has 16 residues. J gave up 3 bases and V 1 base, and 12 bases lay outside the gene matches. CDR3 amino acids: CALWEVEAHPYYKKLF. The CDR3 coding sequence is TGTGCCTTGTGGGAGGTCGAGGCCCACCCTTATTATAAGAAACTCTTT.